In this sample, the clone carrying this T cell receptor beta chain turned up a few times. Its antigen is as yet unknown. This record comes from a study of response to subunit inactivated influenza vaccine. TCRdb reprocessed the RT-PCR reads via MiXCR and lists one record per CDR3 protein. Among approximately 530,000 distinct CDR3 sequences listed, about 8% were seen once. V lost 10 bases and J lost 4, with 13 bases in between. The germline V gene encodes CDR1 KGHDR and CDR2 SFDVKD. This CDR3 spans 13 amino acids. Study-wide findings and caveats: Only a handful of new T cells, the authors suggested, are recruited with each seasonal influenza vaccination.

The sample here was PBMCs from blood, taken 23 to 25 months after vaccination. This chain links TRBV24-1 with TRBJ2-1; D may be TRBD1 (7 bases). This clonotype was obtained from a man aged 50-75 years who received an inactivated influenza vaccine. CDR3 DNA sequence: TGTGCCACACGGGGGACAGTTTACAATGAGCAGTTCTTC. This translates into CATRGTVYNEQFF.